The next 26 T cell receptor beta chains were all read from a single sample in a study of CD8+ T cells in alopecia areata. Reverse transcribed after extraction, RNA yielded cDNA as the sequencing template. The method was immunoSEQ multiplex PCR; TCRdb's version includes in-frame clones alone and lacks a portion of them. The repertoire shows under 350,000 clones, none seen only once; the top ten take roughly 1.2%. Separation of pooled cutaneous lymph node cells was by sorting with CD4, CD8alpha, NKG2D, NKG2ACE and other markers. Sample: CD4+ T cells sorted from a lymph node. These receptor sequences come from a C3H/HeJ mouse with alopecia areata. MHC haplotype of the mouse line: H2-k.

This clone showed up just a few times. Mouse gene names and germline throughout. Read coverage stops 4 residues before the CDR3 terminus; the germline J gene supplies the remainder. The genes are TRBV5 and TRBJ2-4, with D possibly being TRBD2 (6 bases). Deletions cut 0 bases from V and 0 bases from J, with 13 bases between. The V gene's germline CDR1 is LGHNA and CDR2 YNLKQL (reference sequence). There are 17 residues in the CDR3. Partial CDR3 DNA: TGTGCCAGCAGCCAAGATGACGGACTGTCTAGTCAAAAC. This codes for CASSQDDGLSSQN. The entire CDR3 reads CASSQDDGLSSQNTLYF.

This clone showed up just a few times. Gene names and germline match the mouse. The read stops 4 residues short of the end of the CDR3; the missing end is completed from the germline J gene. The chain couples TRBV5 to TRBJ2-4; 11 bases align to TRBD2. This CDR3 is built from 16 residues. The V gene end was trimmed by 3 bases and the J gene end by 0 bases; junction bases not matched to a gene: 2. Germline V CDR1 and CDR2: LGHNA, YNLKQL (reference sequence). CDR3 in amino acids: CASSQTGGGSQNTLYF. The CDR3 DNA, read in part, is TGTGCCAGCAGCCAGACTGGGGGGGGTAGTCAAAAC.

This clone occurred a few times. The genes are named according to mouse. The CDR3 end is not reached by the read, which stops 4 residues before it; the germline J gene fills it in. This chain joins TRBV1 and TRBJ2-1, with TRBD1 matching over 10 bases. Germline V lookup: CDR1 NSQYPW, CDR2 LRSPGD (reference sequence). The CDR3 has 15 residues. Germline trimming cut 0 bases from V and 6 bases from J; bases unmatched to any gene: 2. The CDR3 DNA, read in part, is TGCACCTGCAGTGCAGATGGGACAGGGGTTGCT. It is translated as CTCSADGTGVA. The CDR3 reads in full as CTCSADGTGVAEQFF.

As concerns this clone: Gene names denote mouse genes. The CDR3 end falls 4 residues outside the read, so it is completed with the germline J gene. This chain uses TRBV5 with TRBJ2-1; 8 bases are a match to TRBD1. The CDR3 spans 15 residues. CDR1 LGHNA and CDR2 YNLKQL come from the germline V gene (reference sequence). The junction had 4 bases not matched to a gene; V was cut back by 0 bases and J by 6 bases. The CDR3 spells CASSQEQGAIAEQFF. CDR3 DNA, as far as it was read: TGTGCCAGCAGCCAAGAGCAGGGGGCGATTGCT.

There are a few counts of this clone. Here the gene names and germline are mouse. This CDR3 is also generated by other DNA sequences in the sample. The sequenced CDR3 bases are TGCACCTGCAGTGCAGGGGGACAGATCTATGCT. Protein product: CTCSAGGQIYA. The complete CDR3 reads CTCSAGGQIYAEQFF. This rearrangement joins TRBV1 to TRBJ2-1; TRBD1 matches at 7 bases. The observed sequence ends 4 residues before the CDR3 terminus, with the missing tail filled in from the germline J gene. In germline, CDR1 is NSQYPW, CDR2 LRSPGD (reference sequence). Germline trimming cut 1 base from V and 3 bases from J; bases unmatched to any gene: 3. The CDR3 length is 15 residues.

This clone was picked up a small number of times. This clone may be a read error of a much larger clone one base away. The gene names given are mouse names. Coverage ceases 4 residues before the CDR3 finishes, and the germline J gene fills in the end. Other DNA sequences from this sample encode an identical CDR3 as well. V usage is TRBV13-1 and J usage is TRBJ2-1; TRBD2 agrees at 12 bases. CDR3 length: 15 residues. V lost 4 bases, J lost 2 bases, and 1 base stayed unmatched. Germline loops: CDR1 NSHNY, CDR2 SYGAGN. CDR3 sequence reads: CASSRTGGDYAEQFF. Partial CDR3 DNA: TGTGCCAGCAGTCGGACTGGGGGGGACTATGCT.

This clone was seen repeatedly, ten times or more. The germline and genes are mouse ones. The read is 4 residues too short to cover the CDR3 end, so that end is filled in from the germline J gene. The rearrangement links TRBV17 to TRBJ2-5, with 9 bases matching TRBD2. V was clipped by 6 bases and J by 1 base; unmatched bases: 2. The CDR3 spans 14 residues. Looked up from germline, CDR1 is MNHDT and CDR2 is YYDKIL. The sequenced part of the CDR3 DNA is TGTGCTAGCAGGACTGGGGGAGACCAAGAC. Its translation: CASRTGGDQD. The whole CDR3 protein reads CASRTGGDQDTQYF.

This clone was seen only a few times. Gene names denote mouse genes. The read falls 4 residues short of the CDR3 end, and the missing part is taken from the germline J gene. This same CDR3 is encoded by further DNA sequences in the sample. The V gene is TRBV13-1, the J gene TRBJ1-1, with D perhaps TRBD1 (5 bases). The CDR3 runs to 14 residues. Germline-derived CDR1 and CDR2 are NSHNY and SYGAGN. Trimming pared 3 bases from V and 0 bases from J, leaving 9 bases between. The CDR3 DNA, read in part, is TGTGCCAGCAGTGGGACAAACGCAAACACA. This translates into CASSGTNANT. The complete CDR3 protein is CASSGTNANTEVFF.

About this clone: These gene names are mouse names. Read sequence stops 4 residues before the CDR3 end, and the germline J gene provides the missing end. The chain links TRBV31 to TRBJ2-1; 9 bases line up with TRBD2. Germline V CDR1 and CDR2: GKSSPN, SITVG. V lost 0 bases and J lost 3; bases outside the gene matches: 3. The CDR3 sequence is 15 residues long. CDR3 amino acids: CAWSLLGGSYAEQFF. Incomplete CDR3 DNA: TGTGCCTGGAGTCTACTGGGGGGTTCCTATGCT.

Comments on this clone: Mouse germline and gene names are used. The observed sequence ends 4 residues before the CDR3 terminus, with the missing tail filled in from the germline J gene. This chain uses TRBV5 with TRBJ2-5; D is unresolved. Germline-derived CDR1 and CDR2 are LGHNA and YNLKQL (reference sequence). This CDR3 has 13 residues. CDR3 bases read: TGTGCCAGCAGCCAAGAACAGAAAGAC. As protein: CASSQEQKD. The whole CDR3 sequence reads CASSQEQKDTQYF.

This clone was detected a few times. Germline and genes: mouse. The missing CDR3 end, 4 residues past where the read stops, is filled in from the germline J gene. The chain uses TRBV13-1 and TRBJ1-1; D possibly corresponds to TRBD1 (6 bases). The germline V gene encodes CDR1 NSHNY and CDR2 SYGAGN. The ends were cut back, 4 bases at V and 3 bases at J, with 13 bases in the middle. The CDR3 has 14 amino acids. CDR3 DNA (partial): TGTGCCAGCAGTATGGGGGGGCAGGACACA. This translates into CASSMGGQDT. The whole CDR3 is CASSMGGQDTEVFF.

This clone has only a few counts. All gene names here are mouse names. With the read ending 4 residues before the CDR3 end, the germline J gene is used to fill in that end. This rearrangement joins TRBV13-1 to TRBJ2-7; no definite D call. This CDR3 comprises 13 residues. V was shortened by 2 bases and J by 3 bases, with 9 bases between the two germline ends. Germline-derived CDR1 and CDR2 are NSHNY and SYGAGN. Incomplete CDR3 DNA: TGTGCCAGCAGTGAGGCAGGCTTCTAT. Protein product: CASSEAGFY. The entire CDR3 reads CASSEAGFYEQYF.

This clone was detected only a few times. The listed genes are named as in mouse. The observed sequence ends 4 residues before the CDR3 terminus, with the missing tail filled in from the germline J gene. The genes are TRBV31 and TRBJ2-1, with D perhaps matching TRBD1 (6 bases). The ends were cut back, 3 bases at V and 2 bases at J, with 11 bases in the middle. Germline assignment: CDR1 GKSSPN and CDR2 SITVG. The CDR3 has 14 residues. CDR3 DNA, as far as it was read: TGTGCCTGGAGCCGGGACACGGACTATGCT. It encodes CAWSRDTDYA. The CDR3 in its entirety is CAWSRDTDYAEQFF.

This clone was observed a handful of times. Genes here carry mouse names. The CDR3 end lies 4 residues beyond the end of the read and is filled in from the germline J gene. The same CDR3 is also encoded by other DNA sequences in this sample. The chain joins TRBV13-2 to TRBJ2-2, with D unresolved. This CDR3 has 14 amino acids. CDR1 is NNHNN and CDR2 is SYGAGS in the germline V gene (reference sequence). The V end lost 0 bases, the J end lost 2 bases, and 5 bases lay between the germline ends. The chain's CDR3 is CASGDVGNTGQLYF. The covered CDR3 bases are TGTGCCAGCGGTGATGTTGGGAACACCGGG.

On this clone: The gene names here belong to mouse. CDR3 residues: CASSIRGLNTEVFF. Incomplete CDR3 DNA: TGTGCCAGCAGTATCAGGGGGCTGAACACA. V and J are TRBV19 and TRBJ1-1, with 8 bases lining up with TRBD1. Read data end 4 residues before the CDR3 end; the end is taken from the germline J gene. CDR3 size: 14 residues. Germline lookup yields CDR1 FNHDT and CDR2 SITEND (reference sequence). The ends lost 2 bases at V and 1 base at J; junction bases unmatched: 1.

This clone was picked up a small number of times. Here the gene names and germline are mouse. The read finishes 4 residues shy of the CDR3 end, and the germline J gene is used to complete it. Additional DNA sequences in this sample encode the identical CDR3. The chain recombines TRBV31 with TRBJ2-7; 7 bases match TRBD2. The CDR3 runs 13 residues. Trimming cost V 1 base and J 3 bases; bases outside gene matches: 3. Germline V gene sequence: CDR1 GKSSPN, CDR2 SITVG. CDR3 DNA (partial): TGTGCCTGGAGTCGTCTGGGGGTCTAT. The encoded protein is CAWSRLGVY. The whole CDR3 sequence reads CAWSRLGVYEQYF.

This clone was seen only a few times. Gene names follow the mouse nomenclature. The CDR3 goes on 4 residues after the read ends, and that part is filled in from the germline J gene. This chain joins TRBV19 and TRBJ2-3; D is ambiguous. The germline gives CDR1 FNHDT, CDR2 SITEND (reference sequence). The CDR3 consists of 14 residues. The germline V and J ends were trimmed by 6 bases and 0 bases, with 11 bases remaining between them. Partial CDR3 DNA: TGTGCCAGCAACCCCCCAGCTAGTGCAGAA. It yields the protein CASNPPASAE. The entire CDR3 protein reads CASNPPASAETLYF.

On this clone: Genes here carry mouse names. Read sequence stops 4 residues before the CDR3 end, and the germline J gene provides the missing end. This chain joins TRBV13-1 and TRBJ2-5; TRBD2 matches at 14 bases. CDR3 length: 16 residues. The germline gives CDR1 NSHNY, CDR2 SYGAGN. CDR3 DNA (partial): TGTGCCAGCAGACCGGGACTGGGGGGGCGCGGTGAC. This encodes CASRPGLGGRGD. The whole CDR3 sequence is CASRPGLGGRGDTQYF.

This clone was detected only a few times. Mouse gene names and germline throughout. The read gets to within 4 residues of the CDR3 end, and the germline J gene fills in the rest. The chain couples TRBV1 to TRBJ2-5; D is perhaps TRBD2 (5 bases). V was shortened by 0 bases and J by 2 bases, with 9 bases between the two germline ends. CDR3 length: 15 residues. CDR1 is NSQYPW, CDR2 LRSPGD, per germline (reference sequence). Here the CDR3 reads CTCSADSGFQDTQYF. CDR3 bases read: TGCACCTGCAGTGCAGATTCTGGGTTCCAAGAC.

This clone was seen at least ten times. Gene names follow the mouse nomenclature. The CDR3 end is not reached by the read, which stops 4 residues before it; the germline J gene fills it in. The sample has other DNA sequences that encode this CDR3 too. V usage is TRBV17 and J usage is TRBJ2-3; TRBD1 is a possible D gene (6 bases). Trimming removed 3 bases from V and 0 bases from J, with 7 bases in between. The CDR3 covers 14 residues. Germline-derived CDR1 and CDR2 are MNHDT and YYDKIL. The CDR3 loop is CASSRDSSAETLYF. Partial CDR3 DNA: TGTGCTAGCAGTAGGGACAGTAGTGCAGAA.

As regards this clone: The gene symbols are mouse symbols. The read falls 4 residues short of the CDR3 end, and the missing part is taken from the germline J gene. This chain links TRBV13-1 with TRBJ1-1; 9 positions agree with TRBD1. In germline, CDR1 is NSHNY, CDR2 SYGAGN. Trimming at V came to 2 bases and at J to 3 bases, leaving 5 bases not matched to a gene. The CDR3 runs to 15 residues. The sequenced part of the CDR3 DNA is TGTGCCAGCAGTGAGAACAGGGGGCGGTACACA. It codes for CASSENRGRYT. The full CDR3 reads CASSENRGRYTEVFF.

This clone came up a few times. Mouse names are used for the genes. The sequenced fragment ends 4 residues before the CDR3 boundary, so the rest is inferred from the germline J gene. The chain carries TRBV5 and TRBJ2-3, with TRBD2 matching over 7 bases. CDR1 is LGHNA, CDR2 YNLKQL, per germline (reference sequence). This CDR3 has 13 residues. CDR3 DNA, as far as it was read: TGTGCCAGCAGCCAAGTGGGGGGAGAA. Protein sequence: CASSQVGGE. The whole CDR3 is CASSQVGGETLYF.

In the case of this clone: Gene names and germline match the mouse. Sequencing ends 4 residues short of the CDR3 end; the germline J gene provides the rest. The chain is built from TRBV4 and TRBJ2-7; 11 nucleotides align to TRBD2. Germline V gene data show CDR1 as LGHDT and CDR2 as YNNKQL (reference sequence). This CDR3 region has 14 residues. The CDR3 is CASSHGLGGYEQYF. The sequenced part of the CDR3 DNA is TGTGCCAGCAGCCACGGACTGGGGGGTTAT.

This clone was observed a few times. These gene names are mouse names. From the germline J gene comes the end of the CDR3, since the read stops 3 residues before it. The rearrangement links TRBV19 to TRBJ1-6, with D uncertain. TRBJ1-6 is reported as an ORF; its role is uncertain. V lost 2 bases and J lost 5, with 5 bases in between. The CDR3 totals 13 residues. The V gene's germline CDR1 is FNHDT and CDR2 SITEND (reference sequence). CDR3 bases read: TGTGCCAGCAGTATGCAGCATAATTCGCCC. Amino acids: CASSMQHNSP. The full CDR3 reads CASSMQHNSPLYF.

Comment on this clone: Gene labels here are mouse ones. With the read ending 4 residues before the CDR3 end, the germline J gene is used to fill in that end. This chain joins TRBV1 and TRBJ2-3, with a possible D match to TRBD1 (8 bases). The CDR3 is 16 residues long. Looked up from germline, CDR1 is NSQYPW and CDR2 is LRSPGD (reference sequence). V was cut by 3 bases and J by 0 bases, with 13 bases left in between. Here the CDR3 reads CTCSATGGDSAETLYF. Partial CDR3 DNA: TGCACCTGCAGTGCCACAGGGGGGGATAGTGCAGAA.

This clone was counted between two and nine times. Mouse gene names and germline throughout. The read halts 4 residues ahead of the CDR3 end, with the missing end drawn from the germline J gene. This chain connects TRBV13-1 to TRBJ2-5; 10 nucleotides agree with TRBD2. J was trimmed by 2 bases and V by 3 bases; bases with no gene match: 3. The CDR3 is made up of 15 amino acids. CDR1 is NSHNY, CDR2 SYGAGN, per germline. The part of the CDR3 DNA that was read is TGTGCCAGCAGTGTGGACTGGGGGATCCAAGAC. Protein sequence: CASSVDWGIQD. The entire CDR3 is CASSVDWGIQDTQYF.